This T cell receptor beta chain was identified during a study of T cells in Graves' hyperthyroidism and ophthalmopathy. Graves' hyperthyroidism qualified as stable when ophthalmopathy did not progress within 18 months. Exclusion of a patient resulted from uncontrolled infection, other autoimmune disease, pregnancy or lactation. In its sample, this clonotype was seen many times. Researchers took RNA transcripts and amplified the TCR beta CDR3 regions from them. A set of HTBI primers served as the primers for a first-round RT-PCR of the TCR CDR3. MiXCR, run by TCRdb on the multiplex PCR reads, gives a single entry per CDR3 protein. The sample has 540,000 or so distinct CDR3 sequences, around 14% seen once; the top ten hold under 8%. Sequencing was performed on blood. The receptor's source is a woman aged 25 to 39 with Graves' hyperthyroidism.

The CDR3 DNA follows: TGCGCCAGCAGCTTGACGGGGCCTAGCGGTATTTACAATGAGCAGTTCTTC. Its translation is CASSLTGPSGIYNEQFF. The gene calls are TRBV5-1 and TRBJ2-1, with 7 bases matching TRBD2. V was clipped by 1 base and J by 4 bases; unmatched bases: 11. The germline gives CDR1 SGHRS, CDR2 YFSETQ. The CDR3 length is 17 residues.